Listed here are 8 T cell receptor beta chains from one sample, sequenced in a study of CD8 T cells in ankylosing spondylitis. TCRdb redid the calling of the 5' RACE reads with MiXCR, one entry per CDR3 protein. The table includes around 150,000 distinct CDR3 sequences, about 17% detected once. Sequenced sample: blood, either unsorted or a sorted T cell fraction (not recorded which). Receptors originate from a male donor with ankylosing spondylitis or in good health (not recorded which).

The rearrangement links TRBV12-3 or TRBV12-4 to TRBJ2-3, with 15 bases matching TRBD2. V lost 6 bases, J lost 6 bases, and 13 bases stayed unmatched. The CDR3 has 18 amino acids. CDR3 sequence: CASSPGLAGGGTSDTQYF. Here the CDR3 DNA reads TGTGCCAGCAGCCCCGGACTAGCGGGAGGGGGCACATCCGATACGCAGTATTTT.

The V and J genes are TRBV11-2 and TRBJ2-2, with D possibly TRBD2 on 6 matching bases. Germline CDR1 and CDR2: SGHAT and FQNNGV. This CDR3 has 19 amino acids. V was clipped by 3 bases and J by 3 bases, with 23 bases between them. This chain's CDR3 is CASSLQVVGGGMDTGELFF. DNA of the CDR3: TGTGCCAGCAGCTTGCAAGTGGTGGGGGGTGGAATGGACACCGGGGAGCTGTTTTTT. Complete variable domain (other parts from reference TRBV11-2 and TRBJ2-2): EAGVAQSPRYKIIEKRQSVAFWCNPISGHATLYWYQQILGQGPKLLIQFQNNGVVDDSQLPKDRFSAERLKGVDSTLKIQPAKLEDSAVYLCASSLQVVGGGMDTGELFFGEGSRLTVL.

This clonotype was recorded many times. The V call is TRBV20-1, the J call TRBJ2-1, with a weak D call TRBD2 (5 bases). The CDR3 is made up of 13 amino acids. CDR1 is DFQATT and CDR2 is SNEGSKA in the germline V gene (reference sequence). Trimming cost V 5 bases and J 7 bases, with 15 bases left between them. The CDR3 loop reads CSAGWAGRNEQFF. The CDR3 DNA follows: TGCAGTGCTGGGTGGGCTGGGAGAAATGAGCAGTTCTTC.

This clonotype was observed at least ten times. This sequence joins TRBV29-1 and TRBJ2-5; 9 bases map to TRBD2. The germline V gene encodes CDR1 SQVTM and CDR2 ANQGSEA. This CDR3 region has 15 residues. After removal of 6 bases from V and 4 bases from J, the junction contained 12 bases not matched to a gene. In nucleotides, the CDR3 is TGCAGCGTCCTAGAGGGGCTAGCGGGAAGAGAGACCCAGTACTTC. Its translation is CSVLEGLAGRETQYF.

The chain is built from TRBV6-2 or TRBV6-3 and TRBJ2-1; D gene ambiguous. CDR1 and CDR2 (germline): MNHEY, SVGEGT. The V end lost 0 bases, the J end lost 10 bases, and 10 bases lay between the germline ends. CDR3 length: 13 residues. The DNA of the CDR3 is TGTGCCAGCAGTTACTCGCTGGGCATAGAGCAGTTCTTC. This sequence encodes CASSYSLGIEQFF.

This clonotype was seen a few times. For the CDR3, the DNA is TGTGCCAGCTTGAAAGGGGAAGCCGGGGAGCTGTTTTTT. Translated, it gives CASLKGEAGELFF. The genes are TRBV18 and TRBJ2-2; TRBD1 is a possible D gene (5 bases). V shed 7 bases and J shed 6 bases, with 12 bases lying between them. The CDR3 is made up of 13 amino acids. The germline V gene has CDR1 KGHSH and CDR2 LQKENI.

This clonotype was detected only once. The chain couples TRBV9 to TRBJ2-5, with D possibly called TRBD1 or TRBD2 (6 bases each). V lost 1 base, J lost 2 bases, and 12 bases lay in between. CDR1 is SGDLS and CDR2 is YYNGEE in the germline V gene. The CDR3 runs to 15 residues. CDR3 protein: CASSVTGAPQETQYF. Here the CDR3 DNA reads TGTGCCAGCAGCGTAACGGGGGCTCCACAAGAGACCCAGTACTTC.

V is TRBV27 and J is TRBJ2-1; D might be TRBD2 (5 bases). The CDR3 spans 13 residues. Trimming cost V 6 bases and J 4 bases, with 10 bases left between them. Germline V gene lookup returns CDR1 MNHEY and CDR2 SMNVEV (reference sequence). The CDR3 here is CASRSGNYNEQFF. The CDR3 DNA is TGTGCCAGCAGGTCGGGGAATTACAATGAGCAGTTCTTC.